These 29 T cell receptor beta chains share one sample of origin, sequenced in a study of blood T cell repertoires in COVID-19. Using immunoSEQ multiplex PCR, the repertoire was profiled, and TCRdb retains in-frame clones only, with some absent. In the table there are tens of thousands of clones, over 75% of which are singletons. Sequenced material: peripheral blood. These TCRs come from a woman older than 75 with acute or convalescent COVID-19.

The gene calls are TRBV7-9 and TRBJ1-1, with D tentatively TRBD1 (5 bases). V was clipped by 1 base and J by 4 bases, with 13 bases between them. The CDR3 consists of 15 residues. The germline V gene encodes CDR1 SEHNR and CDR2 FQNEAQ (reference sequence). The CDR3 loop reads CASSLGTQQVTEAFF. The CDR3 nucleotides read TGTGCCAGCAGCTTAGGGACACAACAGGTCACTGAAGCTTTCTTT.

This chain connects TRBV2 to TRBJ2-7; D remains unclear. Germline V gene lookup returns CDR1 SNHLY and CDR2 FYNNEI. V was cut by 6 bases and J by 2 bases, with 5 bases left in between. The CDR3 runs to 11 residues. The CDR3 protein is CASRVAYEQYF. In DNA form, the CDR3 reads TGTGCCAGCAGGGTAGCCTACGAGCAGTACTTC. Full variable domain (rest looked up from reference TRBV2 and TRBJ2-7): EPEVTQTPSHQVTQMGQEVILRCVPISNHLYFYWYRQILGQKVEFLVSFYNNEISEKSEIFDDQFSVERPDGSNFTLKIRSTKLEDSAMYFCASRVAYEQYFGPGTRLTVT.

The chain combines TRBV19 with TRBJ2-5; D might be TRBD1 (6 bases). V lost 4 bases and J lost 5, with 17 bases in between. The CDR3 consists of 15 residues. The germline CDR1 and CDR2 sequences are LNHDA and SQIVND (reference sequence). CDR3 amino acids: CASSTVPGVGETQYF. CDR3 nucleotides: TGTGCCAGTAGTACGGTACCAGGGGTGGGCGAGACCCAGTACTTC.

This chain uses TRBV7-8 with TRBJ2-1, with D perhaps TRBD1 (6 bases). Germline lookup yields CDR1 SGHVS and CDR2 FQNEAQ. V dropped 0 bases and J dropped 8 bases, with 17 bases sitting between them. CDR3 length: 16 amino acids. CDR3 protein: CASSLANRVGHDEQFF. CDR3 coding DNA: TGTGCCAGCAGCTTAGCAAACAGGGTGGGACACGATGAGCAGTTCTTC.

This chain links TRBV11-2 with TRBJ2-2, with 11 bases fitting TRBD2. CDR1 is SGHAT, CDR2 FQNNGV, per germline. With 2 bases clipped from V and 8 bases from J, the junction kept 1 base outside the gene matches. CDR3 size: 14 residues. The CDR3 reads CASSLTSGRGELFF. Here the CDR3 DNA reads TGTGCCAGCAGCTTAACTAGCGGGAGAGGGGAGCTGTTTTTT.

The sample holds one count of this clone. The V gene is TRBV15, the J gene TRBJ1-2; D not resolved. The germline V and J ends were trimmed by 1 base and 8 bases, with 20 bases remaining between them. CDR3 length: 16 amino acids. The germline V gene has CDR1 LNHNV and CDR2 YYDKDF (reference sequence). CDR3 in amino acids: CATSRADHMSGEGYTF. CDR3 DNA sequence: TGTGCCACCAGCAGAGCGGATCATATGTCGGGTGAGGGCTACACCTTC.

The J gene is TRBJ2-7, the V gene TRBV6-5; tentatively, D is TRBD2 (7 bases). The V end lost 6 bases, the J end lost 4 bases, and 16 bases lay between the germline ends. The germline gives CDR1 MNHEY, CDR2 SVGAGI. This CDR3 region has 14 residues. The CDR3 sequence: CASRPRGPRYEQYF. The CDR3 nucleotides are TGTGCCAGCAGACCGCGGGGGCCCCGTTACGAGCAGTACTTC.

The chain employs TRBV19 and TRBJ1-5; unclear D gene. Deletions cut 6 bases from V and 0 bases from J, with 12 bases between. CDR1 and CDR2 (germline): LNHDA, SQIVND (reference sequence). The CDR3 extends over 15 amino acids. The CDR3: CASSRFGYSNQPQHF. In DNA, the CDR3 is TGTGCCAGTAGCAGGTTCGGATATAGCAATCAGCCCCAGCATTTT.

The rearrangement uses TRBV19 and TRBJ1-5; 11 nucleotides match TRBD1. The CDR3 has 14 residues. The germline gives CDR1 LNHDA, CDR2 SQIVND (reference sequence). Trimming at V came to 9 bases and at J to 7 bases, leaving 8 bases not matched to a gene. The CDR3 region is CASWDRGELQPQHF. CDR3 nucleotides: TGTGCCAGCTGGGACAGGGGGGAATTGCAGCCCCAGCATTTT.

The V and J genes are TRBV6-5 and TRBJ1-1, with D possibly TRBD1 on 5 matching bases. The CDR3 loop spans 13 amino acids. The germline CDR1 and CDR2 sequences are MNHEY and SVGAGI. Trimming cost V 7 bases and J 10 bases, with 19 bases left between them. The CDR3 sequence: CASTPPGKLGAFF. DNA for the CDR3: TGTGCCAGCACCCCCCCAGGGAAATTAGGAGCTTTCTTT.

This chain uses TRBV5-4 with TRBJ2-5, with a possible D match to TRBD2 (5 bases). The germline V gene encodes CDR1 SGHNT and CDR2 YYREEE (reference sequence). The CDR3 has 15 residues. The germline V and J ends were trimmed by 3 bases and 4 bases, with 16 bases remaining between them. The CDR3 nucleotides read TGTGCCAGCAGCTCCAAATATACTAGTTTAGAGACCCAGTACTTC. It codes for CASSSKYTSLETQYF.

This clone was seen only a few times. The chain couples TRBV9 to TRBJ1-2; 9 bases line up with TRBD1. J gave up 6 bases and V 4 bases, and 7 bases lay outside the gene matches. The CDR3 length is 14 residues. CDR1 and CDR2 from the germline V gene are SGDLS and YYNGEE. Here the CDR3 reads CASSLGTGSNGYTF. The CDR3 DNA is TGTGCCAGCAGCCTCGGGACAGGGTCAAATGGCTACACCTTC.

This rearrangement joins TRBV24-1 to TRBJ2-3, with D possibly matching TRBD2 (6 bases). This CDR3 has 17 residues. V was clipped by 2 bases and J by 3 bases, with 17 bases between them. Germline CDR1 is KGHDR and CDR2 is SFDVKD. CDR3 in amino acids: CATSDSLAASSTDTQYF. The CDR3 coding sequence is TGTGCCACCAGTGATTCCTTAGCGGCCTCTAGTACAGATACGCAGTATTTT.

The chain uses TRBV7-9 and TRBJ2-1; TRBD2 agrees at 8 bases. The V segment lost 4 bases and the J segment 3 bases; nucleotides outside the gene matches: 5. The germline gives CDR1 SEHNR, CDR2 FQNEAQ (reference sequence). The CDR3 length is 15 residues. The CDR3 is CASSSYSGNYNEQFF. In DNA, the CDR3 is TGTGCCAGCAGCTCGTATAGCGGGAACTACAATGAGCAGTTCTTC.

CDR3 residues: CASSLRSGTGSEQYF. In DNA, the CDR3 is TGTGCCAGCAGCCTCCGTAGCGGGACGGGATCCGAGCAGTACTTC. V is TRBV9 and J is TRBJ2-7; 8 bases map to TRBD2. CDR1 is SGDLS, CDR2 YYNGEE, per germline. The CDR3 spans 15 residues. V trimming: 4 bases; J trimming: 6 bases; junction bases outside the gene matches: 12.

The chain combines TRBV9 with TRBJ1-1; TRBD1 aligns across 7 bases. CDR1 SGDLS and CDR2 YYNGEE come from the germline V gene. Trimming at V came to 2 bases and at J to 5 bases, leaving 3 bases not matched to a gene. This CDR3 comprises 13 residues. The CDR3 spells CASSVRGVTEAFF. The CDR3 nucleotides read TGTGCCAGCAGCGTCAGGGGGGTTACTGAAGCTTTCTTT.

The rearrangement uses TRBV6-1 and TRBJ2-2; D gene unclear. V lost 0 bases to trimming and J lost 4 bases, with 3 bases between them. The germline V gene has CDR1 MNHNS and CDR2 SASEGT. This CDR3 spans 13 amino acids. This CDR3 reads CASSEALTGELFF. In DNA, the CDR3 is TGTGCCAGCAGTGAAGCACTCACCGGGGAGCTGTTTTTT.

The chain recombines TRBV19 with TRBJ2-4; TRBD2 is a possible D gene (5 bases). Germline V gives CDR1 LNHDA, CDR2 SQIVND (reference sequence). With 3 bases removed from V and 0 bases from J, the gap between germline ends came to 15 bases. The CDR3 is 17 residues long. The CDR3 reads CASSMGRDHLAKNIQYF. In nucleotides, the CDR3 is TGTGCCAGTAGTATGGGTCGGGATCACCTAGCCAAAAACATTCAGTACTTC.

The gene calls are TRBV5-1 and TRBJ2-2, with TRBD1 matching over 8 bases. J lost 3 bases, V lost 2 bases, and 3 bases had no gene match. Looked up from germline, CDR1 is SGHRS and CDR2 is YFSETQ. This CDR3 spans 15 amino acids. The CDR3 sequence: CASSLQTGDTGELFF. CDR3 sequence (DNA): TGCGCCAGCAGCTTACAGACAGGGGACACCGGGGAGCTGTTTTTT.

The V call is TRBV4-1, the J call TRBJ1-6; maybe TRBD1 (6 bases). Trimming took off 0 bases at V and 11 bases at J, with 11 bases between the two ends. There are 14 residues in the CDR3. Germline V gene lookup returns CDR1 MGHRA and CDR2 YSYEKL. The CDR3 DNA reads TGCGCCAGCAGCCAAGAACAGGGAGGGGCACCCCTCCACTTT. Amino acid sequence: CASSQEQGGAPLHF.

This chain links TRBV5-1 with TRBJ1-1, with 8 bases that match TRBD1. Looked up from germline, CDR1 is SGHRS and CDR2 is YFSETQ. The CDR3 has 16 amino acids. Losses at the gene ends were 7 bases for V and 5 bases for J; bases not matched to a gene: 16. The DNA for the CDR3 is TGCGCCAGCCTTCTCCGGGCGACAGGGGTAGAAACTGAAGCTTTCTTT. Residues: CASLLRATGVETEAFF.

The CDR3 protein is CASSFGGLTYEQYF. Written as DNA, the CDR3 is TGTGCCAGCAGCTTTGGGGGCTTGACCTACGAGCAGTACTTC. This chain uses TRBV7-9 with TRBJ2-7; maybe TRBD1 (6 bases). Between the trimmed V and J ends, which lost 3 bases and 2 bases, there was a span of 11 bases. The CDR3 length is 14 residues. CDR1 is SEHNR, CDR2 FQNEAQ, per germline (reference sequence).

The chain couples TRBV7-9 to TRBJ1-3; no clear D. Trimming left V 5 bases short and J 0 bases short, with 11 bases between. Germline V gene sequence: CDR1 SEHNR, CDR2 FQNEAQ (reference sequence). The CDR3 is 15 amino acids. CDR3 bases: TGTGCCAGCAGCCTATCAAGTCTCTCTGGAAACACCATATATTTT. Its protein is CASSLSSLSGNTIYF.

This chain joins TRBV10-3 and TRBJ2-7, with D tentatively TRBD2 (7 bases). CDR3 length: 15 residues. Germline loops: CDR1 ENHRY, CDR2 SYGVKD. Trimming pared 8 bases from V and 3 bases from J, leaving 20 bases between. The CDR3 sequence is CAILRDIGGGYEQYF. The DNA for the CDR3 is TGTGCCATCCTCCGGGACATCGGCGGGGGCTACGAGCAGTACTTC.

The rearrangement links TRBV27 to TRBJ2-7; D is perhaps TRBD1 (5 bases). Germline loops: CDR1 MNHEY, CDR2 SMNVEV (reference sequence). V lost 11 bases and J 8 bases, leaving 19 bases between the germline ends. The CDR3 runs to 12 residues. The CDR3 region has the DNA TGTGCCTGTCTCAAGGGGCCCGAGCAGCAGTACTTC. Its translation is CACLKGPEQQYF.

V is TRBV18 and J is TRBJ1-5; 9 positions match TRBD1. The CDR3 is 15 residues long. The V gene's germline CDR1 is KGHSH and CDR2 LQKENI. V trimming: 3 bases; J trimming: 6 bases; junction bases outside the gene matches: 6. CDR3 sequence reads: CASSPGQGGSQPQHF. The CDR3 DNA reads TGTGCCAGCTCACCGGGACAGGGAGGGAGTCAGCCCCAGCATTTT.

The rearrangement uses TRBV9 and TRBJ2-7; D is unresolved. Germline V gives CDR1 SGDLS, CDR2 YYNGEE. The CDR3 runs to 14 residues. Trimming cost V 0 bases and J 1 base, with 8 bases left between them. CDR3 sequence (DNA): TGTGCCAGCAGCGTAGGTCCAGAATCCTACGAGCAGTACTTC. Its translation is CASSVGPESYEQYF.

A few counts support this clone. CDR3 nucleotide sequence: TGTGCCAGCTCCCAGGGGGCGGTCTCCTACAATGAGCAGTTCTTC. As protein: CASSQGAVSYNEQFF. The chain recombines TRBV7-6 with TRBJ2-1; 8 bases map to TRBD1. CDR1 and CDR2 from the germline V gene are SGHVS and FNYEAQ. The CDR3 covers 15 residues. With 8 bases clipped from V and 0 bases from J, the junction kept 6 bases outside the gene matches.

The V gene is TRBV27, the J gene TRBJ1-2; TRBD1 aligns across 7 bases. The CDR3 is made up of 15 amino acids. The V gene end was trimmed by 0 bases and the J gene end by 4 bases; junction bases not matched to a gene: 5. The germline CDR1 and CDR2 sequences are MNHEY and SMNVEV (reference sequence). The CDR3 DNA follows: TGTGCCAGCAGTTTATCGGGACAGATGGGCTATGGCTACACCTTC. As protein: CASSLSGQMGYGYTF.